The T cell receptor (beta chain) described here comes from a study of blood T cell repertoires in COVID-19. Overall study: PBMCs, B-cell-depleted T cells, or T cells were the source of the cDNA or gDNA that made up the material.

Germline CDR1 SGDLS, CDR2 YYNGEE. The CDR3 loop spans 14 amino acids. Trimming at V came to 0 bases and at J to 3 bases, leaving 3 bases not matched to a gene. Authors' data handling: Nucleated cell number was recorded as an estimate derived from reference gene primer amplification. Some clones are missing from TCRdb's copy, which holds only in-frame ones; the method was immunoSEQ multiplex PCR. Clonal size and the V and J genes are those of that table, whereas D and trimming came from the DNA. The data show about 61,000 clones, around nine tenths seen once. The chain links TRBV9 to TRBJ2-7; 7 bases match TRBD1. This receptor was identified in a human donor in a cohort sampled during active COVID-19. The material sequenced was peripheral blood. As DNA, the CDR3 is TGTGCCAGCAGCGTAGGGGGACAGCACTACGAGCAGTACTTC. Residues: CASSVGGQHYEQYF.